This T cell receptor (beta chain) derives from a study of blood T cell repertoires in COVID-19. The overall study: COVID-19 samples collected from the United States, Italy and Spain covered acute and convalescent phases. From T cells, B-cell-depleted T cells, or PBMCs came the material, which was cDNA or gDNA.

CDR3 length: 14 residues. The germline V gene encodes CDR1 MNHEY and CDR2 SVGEGT. Between the trimmed V and J ends, which lost 2 bases and 3 bases, there was a span of 10 bases. In its sample, this clone was seen many times. In the study's own analysis: Reference gene primer amplification in the assay estimated nucleated cell counts. TCRdb's copy holds only in-frame clones and misses some; the assay was immunoSEQ multiplex PCR. V, J and clone size are taken as reported in that table, and D and trimming were inferred from the DNA itself. Of around 50,000 clones listed, 75% to 90% were seen once; the top ten hold approximately 5.3%.

This chain uses TRBV6-2 or TRBV6-3 with TRBJ2-5; TRBD2 might be the D (6 bases). The clonotype was recovered from a human donor in a cohort sampled during active COVID-19. Sequenced material: peripheral blood. This CDR3 is CASSYGRWKETQYF. DNA of the CDR3: TGTGCCAGCAGTTACGGGAGGTGGAAAGAGACCCAGTACTTC.